The rows below give T cell receptor beta chains drawn from one sample of a study of blood T cells in healthy people across ages. TCRdb independently ran MiXCR on the 5' RACE reads; one entry per CDR3 protein. The sample lists about 800,000 distinct CDR3 sequences, 58% occurring once. Sequencing was carried out using blood. These receptors all come from a man aged 25-45 years in good health. Both conserved end residues are part of each CDR3.

v_gene: TRBV2
j_gene: TRBJ1-5
CDR3aa: CASSTHPGQGGNQLQHF

v_gene: TRBV18
j_gene: TRBJ2-5
CDR3aa: CASSEDSQETQYF

v_gene: TRBV7-2
j_gene: TRBJ2-3
CDR3aa: CASSRQVSGTADTQYF

v_gene: TRBV20-1
j_gene: TRBJ2-1
CDR3aa: CSARDSRTPTDEQFF

v_gene: TRBV6-2/TRBV6-3
j_gene: TRBJ2-3
CDR3aa: CASAGGPWDTQYF

v_gene: TRBV9
j_gene: TRBJ2-7
CDR3aa: CASSKSGPSYEQYF

v_gene: TRBV11-2
j_gene: TRBJ2-4
CDR3aa: CASSPIRASGRNIQYF

v_gene: TRBV28
j_gene: TRBJ1-2
CDR3aa: CASSLEMAVQGYTF

v_gene: TRBV3-1
j_gene: TRBJ2-3
CDR3aa: CASSQVGGRGLATDTQYF

v_gene: TRBV3-1
j_gene: TRBJ2-5
CDR3aa: CASSQDPPGWQETQYF

v_gene: TRBV5-1
j_gene: TRBJ2-7
CDR3aa: CASSLEGSPSYEQYF

v_gene: TRBV10-3
j_gene: TRBJ2-3
CDR3aa: CAIRDSRGGTQYF

v_gene: TRBV4-1
j_gene: TRBJ2-7
CDR3aa: CASSVRQGAGAYEQYF

v_gene: TRBV12-3/TRBV12-4
j_gene: TRBJ2-5
CDR3aa: CASSLAVGQGLGTQYF

v_gene: TRBV5-1
j_gene: TRBJ2-3
CDR3aa: CASSLGGLLSSTDTQYF

v_gene: TRBV2
j_gene: TRBJ1-2
CDR3aa: CASIDRGYTF

v_gene: TRBV28
j_gene: TRBJ2-5
CDR3aa: CASSTSTPGTGAYNEQYF

v_gene: TRBV14
j_gene: TRBJ2-1
CDR3aa: CASSQPGLSEQFF

v_gene: TRBV3-1
j_gene: TRBJ1-1
CDR3aa: CASSQEGGRGTEVFF

v_gene: TRBV5-1
j_gene: TRBJ2-7
CDR3aa: CASSLRDRSGEQYF

v_gene: TRBV6-6
j_gene: TRBJ1-2
CDR3aa: CASRSLGEANYGYTF

v_gene: TRBV4-3
j_gene: TRBJ2-7
CDR3aa: CASSQDMSGSYEQYF

v_gene: TRBV29-1
j_gene: TRBJ2-1
CDR3aa: CSVARNNEQFF

v_gene: TRBV11-1
j_gene: TRBJ2-3
CDR3aa: CASSLGPAGTDTQYF

v_gene: TRBV5-1
j_gene: TRBJ2-5
CDR3aa: CVSSSFSGSNEQYF